These 13 T cell receptor beta chains were sequenced from one sample in a study of monozygotic twins with inflammatory bowel disease. From the 5' RACE reads, TCRdb lists one entry per CDR3 protein and no DNA. This sample's table reports 200,000 to 250,000 distinct CDR3 sequences. The specimen sequenced was blood. The receptors were gathered from a human donor with ulcerative colitis or Crohn's disease, or a healthy co-twin of an affected twin (not recorded which).

The chain joins TRBV5-1 to TRBJ2-1; the D call from TCRdb, TRBD1, cannot be confirmed without DNA. The CDR3 spans 14 residues. CDR1 and CDR2 from the germline V gene are SGHRS and YFSETQ. CDR3 loop: CASLRGPSYNEQFF.

The rearrangement uses TRBV6-1 and TRBJ2-7; the D call of TRBD1 rests on TCRdb alone, since no DNA is present to check it. Germline V gene data show CDR1 as MNHNS and CDR2 as SASEGT. The CDR3 spans 15 residues. This CDR3 is CASTREGISAYEQYF.

J is TRBJ1-5 and V is TRBV12-3 or TRBV12-4; TCRdb designates TRBD1, a call that cannot be tested without DNA. This CDR3 region has 13 residues. CDR3: CASSAGGSQPQHF.

The V gene is TRBV5-5, the J gene TRBJ2-1; TCRdb outputs TRBD1, but without DNA this stays unchecked. Germline CDR1 SGHKS, CDR2 YYEKEE (reference sequence). This CDR3 is 12 amino acids long. CDR3 sequence reads: CASSPPGNEQFF.

This chain links TRBV12-3 or TRBV12-4 with TRBJ2-2; TCRdb lists TRBD1, though no DNA is available to test this call. This CDR3 spans 13 amino acids. This CDR3 reads CASRETGTGELFF.

The rearrangement links TRBV3-1 to TRBJ2-1; without DNA, the TCRdb call of TRBD1 cannot be checked. The CDR3 is made up of 15 amino acids. Germline values: CDR1 LGHDT, CDR2 YNNKEL (reference sequence). CDR3 amino acids: CASSQGGGTYNEQFF.

The chain uses TRBV10-1 and TRBJ2-1; with no DNA, the TCRdb D assignment of TRBD1 cannot be verified. This CDR3 region has 13 residues. Germline V gene lookup returns CDR1 WNHNN and CDR2 SYGVQD (reference sequence). CDR3 region: CASRGHFGNEQFF.

The rearrangement links TRBV5-1 to TRBJ1-5; TCRdb picks TRBD1, but there is no DNA to check that call. The CDR3 totals 14 residues. CDR1 SGHRS and CDR2 YFSETQ come from the germline V gene. CDR3 residues: CASSLTGGDQPQHF. The full variable domain, rest sourced from reference TRBV5-1 and TRBJ1-5, is KAGVTQTPRYLIKTRGQQVTLSCSPISGHRSVSWYQQTPGQGLQFLFEYFSETQRNKGNFPGRFSGRQFSNSRSEMNVSTLELGDSALYLCASSLTGGDQPQHFGDGTRLSIL.

V usage is TRBV7-2 and J usage is TRBJ1-1; the D call of TRBD1 rests on TCRdb alone, since no DNA is present to check it. Germline V gives CDR1 SGHTA, CDR2 FQGNSA. The CDR3 is made up of 14 amino acids. The CDR3 region is CASSLDPTDTEAFF.

The CDR3 sequence is CASGPQGANYGYTF. The rearrangement joins TRBV12-5 to TRBJ1-2; TCRdb's D call, TRBD1, is unchecked because there is no DNA. The CDR3 spans 14 residues. Germline V gene lookup returns CDR1 LGHNT and CDR2 FRNRAP.

This rearrangement joins TRBV12-3 or TRBV12-4 to TRBJ1-1. There are 14 residues in the CDR3. The CDR3 sequence: CASITAGREKEAFF.

The chain joins TRBV5-1 to TRBJ2-1. Germline CDR1 SGHRS, CDR2 YFSETQ. The CDR3 has 15 amino acids. The CDR3 sequence: CASRRVAGSYNEQFF.

The chain links TRBV5-8 to TRBJ2-1; TCRdb's D call of TRBD1 is untestable without DNA. Germline loops: CDR1 SGHTS, CDR2 YDEGEE. The CDR3 covers 17 residues. CDR3: CASTAQDREPRYNEQFF.